The clone carrying this T cell receptor (beta chain) has just a few counts. Its matching antigen is unknown. This sample is drawn from a study of blood T cells in healthy people across ages. General study points: Changes in expanded clonotypes were possibly confounded, as the CMV status of donors was unknown.

Germline trimming cut 0 bases from V and 4 bases from J; bases unmatched to any gene: 9. The CDR3 runs 16 residues. CDR1 SGDLS and CDR2 YYNGEE come from the germline V gene. Each sample provided at least 6 micrograms of extracted total RNA. Through a sample-barcoded 5' primer and a J-beta primer mix, a second PCR was run for 7 to 11 cycles. One entry per CDR3 protein results from TCRdb running MiXCR on the 5' RACE reads. The repertoire holds more than 650,000 distinct CDR3 sequences, with over 20% as singletons. This receptor was obtained from a man between 65 and 85 years old in good health. This rearrangement joins TRBV9 to TRBJ2-5, with 7 bases that match TRBD1. Sequencing used blood. This CDR3 reads CASSVGTGGILETQYF. DNA of the CDR3: TGTGCCAGCAGCGTAGGGACAGGTGGGATCCTAGAGACCCAGTACTTC.